This T cell receptor (beta chain) is drawn from a study of blood T cell repertoires in COVID-19. On the study more broadly: Some COVID-19 samples were acute and others convalescent; all came from the United States, Italy and Spain. PBMCs, B-cell-depleted T cells, or T cells were the source of the cDNA or gDNA that made up the material.

The cohort comprised adults aged roughly 18 to 100 years residing in about 25 US areas. For recovered donors of Cohort 3, there were two negative PCRs, clearance, or symptom resolution. The CDR3 runs to 15 residues. Germline CDR1 and CDR2: SGHRS and YFSETQ. Deletions cut 0 bases from V and 5 bases from J, with 14 bases between. Method: immunoSEQ multiplex PCR; TCRdb's copy keeps in-frame clones and lacks some. This table holds some 300,000 clones, just under 90% found once. The sequencing sample was made of PBMCs or T cells enriched from blood (not recorded which). The chain has TRBV5-1 and TRBJ2-5; D is undetermined. The clonotype originates from a woman aged 25 to 39 who had recovered from COVID-19. CDR3 bases: TGCGCCAGCAGCTTGGATACGGATGACGGGGAGACCCAGTACTTC. Protein sequence: CASSLDTDDGETQYF.